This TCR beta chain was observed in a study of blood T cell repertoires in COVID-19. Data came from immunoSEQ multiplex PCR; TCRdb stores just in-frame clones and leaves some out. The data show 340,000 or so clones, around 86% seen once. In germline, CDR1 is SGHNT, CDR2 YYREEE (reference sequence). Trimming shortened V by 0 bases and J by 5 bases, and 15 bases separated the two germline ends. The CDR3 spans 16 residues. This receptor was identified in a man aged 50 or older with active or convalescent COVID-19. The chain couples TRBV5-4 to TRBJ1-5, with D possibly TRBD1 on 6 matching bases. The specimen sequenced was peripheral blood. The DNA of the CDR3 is TGTGCCAGCAGCTTGGGGGGACACCGAGGGGATCAGCCCCAGCATTTT. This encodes CASSLGGHRGDQPQHF.